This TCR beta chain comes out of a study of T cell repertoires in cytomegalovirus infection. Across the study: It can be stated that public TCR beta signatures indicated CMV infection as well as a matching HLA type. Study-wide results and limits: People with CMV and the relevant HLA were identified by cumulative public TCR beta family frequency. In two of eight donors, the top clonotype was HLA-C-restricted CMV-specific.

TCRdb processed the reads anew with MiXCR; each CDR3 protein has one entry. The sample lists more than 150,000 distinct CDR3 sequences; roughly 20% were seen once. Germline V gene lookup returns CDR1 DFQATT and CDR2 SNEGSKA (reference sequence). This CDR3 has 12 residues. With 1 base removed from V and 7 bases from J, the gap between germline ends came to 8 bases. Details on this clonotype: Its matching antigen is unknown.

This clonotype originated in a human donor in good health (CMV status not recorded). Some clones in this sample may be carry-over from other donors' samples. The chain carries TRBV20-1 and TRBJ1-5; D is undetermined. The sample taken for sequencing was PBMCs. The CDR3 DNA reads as TGCAGTGCTAGAGTCGGGGAACAGCCCCAGCATTTT. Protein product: CSARVGEQPQHF.